The rows below give T cell receptor beta chains drawn from one sample of a study of read filtering for tumor transcriptome and immune sequencing. TCRdb re-analysed the reads in MiXCR, keeping a single row per CDR3 protein. The data show about 39,000 distinct CDR3 sequences, approximately 14% seen once. The sample taken for sequencing was a population of CD138-negative cells sorted from bone marrow. Receptors originate from a donor at least 40 years old with multiple myeloma. Both conserved end residues are part of each CDR3. The D gene is left open where the match is weak. Only part of the rows carry a size: once, few, many, or a class if the clone is expanded.

clone_size: few
j_call: TRBJ2-2
d_call: .
v_call: TRBV7-6
cdr3_nt: TGTGCCAGCAGCTTAGCCCCAGGGGGGGAGCTGTTTTTT
cdr3_aa: CASSLAPGGELFF

clone_size: .
j_call: TRBJ2-5
d_call: TRBD1
v_call: TRBV28
cdr3_nt: TGTGCCAGCAGTCGACAGGGGGCGGGGGAAGAGATCCAGTACTTC
cdr3_aa: CASSRQGAGEEIQYF

clone_size: medium-sized
j_call: TRBJ2-1
d_call: .
v_call: TRBV3-2
cdr3_nt: TGTGCCAGCAGCCCGAATGCGACTAGATCGGTCAATGAGCAGTTCTTC
cdr3_aa: CASSPNATRSVNEQFF

clone_size: .
j_call: TRBJ2-7
d_call: .
v_call: TRBV7-9
cdr3_nt: TGTGCCAGCAAAGACACCTCAAACTCCTACGAGCAGTACTTC
cdr3_aa: CASKDTSNSYEQYF

clone_size: many
j_call: TRBJ1-1
d_call: .
v_call: TRBV7-2
cdr3_nt: TGTGCCAGCAGCCCAGGTCCTGAGTTGAACACTGAAGCTTTCTTT
cdr3_aa: CASSPGPELNTEAFF

clone_size: .
j_call: TRBJ2-1
d_call: .
v_call: TRBV2
cdr3_nt: TGTGCCAGCAGACAGTACAATGAGCAGTTCTTC
cdr3_aa: CASRQYNEQFF

clone_size: .
j_call: TRBJ1-2
d_call: TRBD1
v_call: TRBV14
cdr3_nt: TGTGCCAGCAGCGCCAGGACAGGGGATACCTATGGCTACACCTTC
cdr3_aa: CASSARTGDTYGYTF

clone_size: many
j_call: TRBJ2-4
d_call: .
v_call: TRBV28
cdr3_nt: TGTGCCAGCAGACACCAGGGGGCCAAAAACATTCAGTACTTC
cdr3_aa: CASRHQGAKNIQYF

clone_size: many
j_call: TRBJ2-5
d_call: .
v_call: TRBV27
cdr3_nt: TGTGCCAGCAGTTTATCTGGTCGATCCCGATTCCAAGAGACCCAGTACTTC
cdr3_aa: CASSLSGRSRFQETQYF

clone_size: many
j_call: TRBJ2-7
d_call: .
v_call: TRBV27
cdr3_nt: TGTGCCAGCAGTTTCTCTATGGGTGAGCAGTACTTC
cdr3_aa: CASSFSMGEQYF

clone_size: many
j_call: TRBJ1-1
d_call: .
v_call: TRBV6-2/TRBV6-3
cdr3_nt: TGTGCCAGCAGTTACTCCTTGACCCCTCTCGTGACTGAAGCTTTCTTT
cdr3_aa: CASSYSLTPLVTEAFF

clone_size: .
j_call: TRBJ2-3
d_call: .
v_call: TRBV3-1
cdr3_nt: TGTGCCAGCAGCCAATACGGGGTGGCTACAGATACGCAGTATTTT
cdr3_aa: CASSQYGVATDTQYF

clone_size: many
j_call: TRBJ2-3
d_call: .
v_call: TRBV19
cdr3_nt: TGTGCCAGTAGTAGTATCGCAGATACGCAGTATTTT
cdr3_aa: CASSSIADTQYF

clone_size: many
j_call: TRBJ1-4
d_call: .
v_call: TRBV19
cdr3_nt: TGTGCCACCCAGAAAGGGGATGAAGAAAAACTGTTTTTT
cdr3_aa: CATQKGDEEKLFF

clone_size: many
j_call: TRBJ2-5
d_call: TRBD2
v_call: TRBV7-2
cdr3_nt: TGTGCCAGCAGCTTAGCCGCTAGCGGGGGCCAAGAGACCCAGTACTTC
cdr3_aa: CASSLAASGGQETQYF

clone_size: .
j_call: TRBJ1-1
d_call: .
v_call: TRBV5-1
cdr3_nt: TGCGCCAGCAGCATGGGGGACTCAGGAAGAGGGACTGAGGCTTTCTTT
cdr3_aa: CASSMGDSGRGTEAFF